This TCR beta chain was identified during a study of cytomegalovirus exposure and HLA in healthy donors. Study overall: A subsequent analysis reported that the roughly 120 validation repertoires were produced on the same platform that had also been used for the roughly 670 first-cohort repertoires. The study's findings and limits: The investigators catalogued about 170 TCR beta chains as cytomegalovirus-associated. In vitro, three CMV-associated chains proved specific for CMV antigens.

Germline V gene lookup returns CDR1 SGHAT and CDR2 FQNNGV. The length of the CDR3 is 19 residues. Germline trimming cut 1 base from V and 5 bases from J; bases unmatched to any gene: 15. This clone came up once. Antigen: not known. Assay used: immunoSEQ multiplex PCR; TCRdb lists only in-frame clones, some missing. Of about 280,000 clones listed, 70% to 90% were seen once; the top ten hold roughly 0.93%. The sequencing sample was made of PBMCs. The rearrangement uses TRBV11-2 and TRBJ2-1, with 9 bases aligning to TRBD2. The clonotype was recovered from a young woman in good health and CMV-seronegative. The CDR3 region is CASSLALPIAGGWDNEQFF. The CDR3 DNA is TGTGCCAGCAGCTTAGCCCTCCCCATTGCGGGAGGGTGGGACAATGAGCAGTTCTTC.